The subject of this entry is one T cell receptor beta chain. It lacks a known antigen. There are no base qualities to consult, and no much larger clone falls within one base. V gives up 3 bases and J gives up 4 bases, and the segment between their germline ends measures 24 bases. CDR1 GTSNPN and CDR2 SVGIG are derived from the germline V gene (reference sequence). The CDR3, from cysteine to phenylalanine, totals 17 residues. The kept DNA is CDR3 alone, 51 bases in frame from the first base. Peripheral blood CD8+ and CD4+ T cells from healthy donors, Susac syndrome patients and multiple sclerosis patients were profiled using high-throughput TCR beta sequencing. Recently defined diagnostic criteria for definite or probable disease were met by the Susac syndrome patients. CD8+ TEMRA cells were enriched by FACS, while bulk CD8+ and CD4+ T cells were purified by magnetic negative isolation. Blood was drawn into EDTA tubes, processed within 24 hours, and PBMCs were isolated by density gradient centrifugation. PBMCs intended for TCR sequencing were frozen in liquid nitrogen and were later thawed in a 37 degrees C water bath. The sorted or isolated CD4+, CD8+ and CD8+ TEMRA cells reached a purity of at least 90%.

The entry originates in a study of CD8 T cells in Susac syndrome (dated by TCRdb to about 2019). Notes on the research overall: Among the Susac syndrome patients who were sequenced, clinically active disease was present in about six and clinical remission was observed in fewer than 10. At blood withdrawal, Susac syndrome patients were either therapy-naive, taking corticosteroids (in some cases with IVIg as well), or taking IVIg alone. Repertoire sequencing was used to test whether CD8+ T cell activation and differentiation in Susac syndrome was antigen driven.

RNA was extracted using the RNeasy kit, and roughly 0.5 to 1 microgram was reverse transcribed with random hexamers. The immunoSEQ multiplex PCR assay, which covers 54 Vbeta and 13 Jbeta segments, was used to amplify TCR beta CDR3 regions. To correct PCR amplification bias, a synthetic template baseline was used for both primer optimization and computational correction. Per the original workflow: Reads were assigned to V, D and J genes according to IMGT and analyzed in immunoSEQ Analyzer, with only productive sequences retained. To calculate clonality, Shannon entropy was normalized by log2 of the number of productive unique sequences and then subtracted from one. For each patient and control, public and private clones were evaluated within the 100 most prevalent clones. Clones were defined as Susac-specific when absent from the healthy and MS cohorts, from fewer than 1,200 published viral clones and from other ImmuneACCESS disease sequences. The public sequencing data were trimmed at Q25 with fastp and processed into clonotypes with MiXCR by TCRdb, which kept only in-frame beta chains. One record per CDR3 amino acid sequence lists the most common genes and DNA. The authors' filters were not applied to this entry. The sample has over 150,000 distinct CDR3 sequences on record, just under 95% of them singletons. The ten most abundant clones make up around 0.094% of the sample.

Study-wide findings and limitations: No clonal expansion was detected in the CD4+ T cell repertoire of Susac syndrome patients. The TCR sequencing and HLA analysis was acknowledged to have included a relatively small number of individuals.

This TCR was recovered from a human donor with Susac syndrome. What was sequenced was CD4+ T cells from PBMCs. The rearrangement joined TRBV30 to TRBJ1-1, with TRBD1 perhaps the D gene, on 6 matching bases. The CDR3 sequence is CAWSPIWGGAVGTEAFF. The sequenced DNA is TGTGCCTGGAGCCCAATATGGGGGGGGGCGGTGGGCACTGAAGCTTTCTTT.